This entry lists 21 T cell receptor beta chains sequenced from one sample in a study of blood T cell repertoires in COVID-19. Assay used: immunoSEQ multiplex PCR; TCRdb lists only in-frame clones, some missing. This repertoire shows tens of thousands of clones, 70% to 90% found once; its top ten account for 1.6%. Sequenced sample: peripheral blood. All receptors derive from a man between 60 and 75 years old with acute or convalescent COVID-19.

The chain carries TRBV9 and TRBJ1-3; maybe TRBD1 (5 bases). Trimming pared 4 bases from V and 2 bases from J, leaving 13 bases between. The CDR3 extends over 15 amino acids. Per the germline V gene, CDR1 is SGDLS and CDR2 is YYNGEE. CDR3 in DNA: TGTGCCAGCAGCTTTTCCGACAGTACTGGAAACACCATATATTTT. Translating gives CASSFSDSTGNTIYF.

The CDR3 region is CASREGSPNYGYTF. CDR3 bases: TGTGCCAGCAGGGAGGGGTCCCCCAACTATGGCTACACCTTC. The chain recombines TRBV6-5 with TRBJ1-2, with D possibly TRBD1 on 5 matching bases. CDR1 and CDR2 (germline): MNHEY, SVGAGI. V lost 6 bases to trimming and J lost 2 bases, with 13 bases between them. The CDR3 is 14 residues long.

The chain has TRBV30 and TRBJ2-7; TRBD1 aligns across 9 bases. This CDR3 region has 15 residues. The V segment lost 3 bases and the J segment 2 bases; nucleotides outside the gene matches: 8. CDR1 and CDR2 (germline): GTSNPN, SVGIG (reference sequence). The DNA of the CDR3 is TGTGCCTGGAGCCCCGGGACAGGGTCTCCCTACGAGCAGTACTTC. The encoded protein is CAWSPGTGSPYEQYF.

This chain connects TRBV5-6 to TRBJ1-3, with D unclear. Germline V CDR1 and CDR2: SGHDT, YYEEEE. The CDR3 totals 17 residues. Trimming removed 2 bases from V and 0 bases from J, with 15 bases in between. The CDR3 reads CASSFSEVISSGNTIYF. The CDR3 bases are TGTGCCAGCAGCTTTTCCGAGGTCATAAGCTCTGGAAACACCATATATTTT.

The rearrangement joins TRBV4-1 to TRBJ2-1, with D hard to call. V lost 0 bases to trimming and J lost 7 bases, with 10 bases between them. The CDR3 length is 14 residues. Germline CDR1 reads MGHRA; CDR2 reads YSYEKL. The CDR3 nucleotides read TGCGCCAGCAGCCAAGACCCGACATGGAATGAGCAGTTCTTC. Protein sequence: CASSQDPTWNEQFF.

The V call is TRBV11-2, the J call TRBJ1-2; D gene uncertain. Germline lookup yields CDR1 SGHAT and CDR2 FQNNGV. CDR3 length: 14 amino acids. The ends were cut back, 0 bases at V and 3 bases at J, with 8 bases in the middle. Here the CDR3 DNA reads TGTGCCAGCAGCTTAGATCCGGTGTACTATGGCTACACCTTC. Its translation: CASSLDPVYYGYTF.

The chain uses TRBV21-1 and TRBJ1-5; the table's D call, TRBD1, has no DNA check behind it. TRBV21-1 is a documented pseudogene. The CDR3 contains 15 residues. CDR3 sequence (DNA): TGTGCCAGCAGCACACGGACAGGGAGCAATCAGCCCCAGCATTTT. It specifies CASSTRTGSNQPQHF.

DNA for the CDR3: TGTGCCAGCAGCTCCGGGGGGACTAGACCTAATGAGCAGTTCTTC. This gives the protein CASSSGGTRPNEQFF. The chain links TRBV7-6 to TRBJ2-1, with 8 bases fitting TRBD2. Germline CDR1 is SGHVS and CDR2 is FNYEAQ. V shed 4 bases, J shed 7 bases, and the junction held 9 bases outside the gene matches. The CDR3 is 15 amino acids. Filled out from reference TRBV7-6 and TRBJ2-1, the complete variable domain reads GAGVSQSPRYKVTKRGQDVALRCDPISGHVSLYWYRQALGQGPEFLTYFNYEAQQDKSGLPNDRFSAERPEGSISTLTIQRTEQRDSAMYRCASSSGGTRPNEQFFGPGTRLTVL.

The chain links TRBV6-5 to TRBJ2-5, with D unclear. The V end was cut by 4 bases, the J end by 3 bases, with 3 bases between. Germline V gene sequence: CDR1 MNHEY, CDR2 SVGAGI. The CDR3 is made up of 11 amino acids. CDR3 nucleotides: TGTGCCAGCAGTTTCGAAGAGACCCAGTACTTC. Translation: CASSFEETQYF.

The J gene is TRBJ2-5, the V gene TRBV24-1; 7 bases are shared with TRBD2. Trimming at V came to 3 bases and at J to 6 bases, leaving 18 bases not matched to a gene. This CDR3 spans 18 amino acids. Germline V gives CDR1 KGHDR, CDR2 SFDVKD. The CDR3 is CATSDPTAAGDGGKTQYF. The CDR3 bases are TGTGCCACCAGTGATCCCACGGCGGCGGGGGATGGTGGGAAGACCCAGTACTTC.

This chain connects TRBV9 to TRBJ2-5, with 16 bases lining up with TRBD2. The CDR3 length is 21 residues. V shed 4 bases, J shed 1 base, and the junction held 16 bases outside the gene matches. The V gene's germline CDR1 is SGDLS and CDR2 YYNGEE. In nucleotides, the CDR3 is TGTGCCAGCAGCAAGCGTCCGGGACTAGCGGGGGGGGTTGGAGCCCAAGAGACCCAGTACTTC. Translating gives CASSKRPGLAGGVGAQETQYF.

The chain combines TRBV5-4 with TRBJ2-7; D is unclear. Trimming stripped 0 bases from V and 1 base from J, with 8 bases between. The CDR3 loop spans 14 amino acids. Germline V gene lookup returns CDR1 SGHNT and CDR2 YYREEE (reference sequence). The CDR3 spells CASSLDPPSYEQYF. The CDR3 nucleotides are TGTGCCAGCAGCTTGGATCCCCCATCCTACGAGCAGTACTTC.

The CDR3 reads CASSLSRLSGGTNTGELFF. The CDR3 bases are TGTGCCAGCAGTTTATCGCGACTCTCAGGGGGAACGAACACCGGGGAGCTGTTTTTT. The genes are TRBV27 and TRBJ2-2; 7 bases align to TRBD1. CDR1 and CDR2 from the germline V gene are MNHEY and SMNVEV (reference sequence). The CDR3 length is 19 residues. V lost 0 bases and J lost 0; bases outside the gene matches: 10.

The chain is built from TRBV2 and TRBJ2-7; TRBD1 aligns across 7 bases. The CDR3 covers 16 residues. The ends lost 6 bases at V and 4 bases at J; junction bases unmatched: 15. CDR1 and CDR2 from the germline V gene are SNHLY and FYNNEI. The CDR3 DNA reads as TGTGCCAGCAGGGCTGGCATGGAAGGGGGCGCGTACGAGCAGTACTTC. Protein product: CASRAGMEGGAYEQYF.

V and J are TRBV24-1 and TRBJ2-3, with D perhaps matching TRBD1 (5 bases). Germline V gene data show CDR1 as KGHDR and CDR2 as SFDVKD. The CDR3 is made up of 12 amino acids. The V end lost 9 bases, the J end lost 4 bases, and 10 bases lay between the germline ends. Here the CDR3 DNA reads TGTGCCACCTCCAGGGCCGCAGATACGCAGTATTTT. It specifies CATSRAADTQYF.

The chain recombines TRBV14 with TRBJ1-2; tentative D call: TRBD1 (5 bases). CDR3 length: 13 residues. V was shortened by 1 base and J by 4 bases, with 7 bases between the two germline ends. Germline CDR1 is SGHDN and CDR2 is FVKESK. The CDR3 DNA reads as TGTGCCAGCAGCCAAGGACAGTTCTATGGCTACACCTTC. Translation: CASSQGQFYGYTF. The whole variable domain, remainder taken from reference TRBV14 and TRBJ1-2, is EAGVTQFPSHSVIEKGQTVTLRCDPISGHDNLYWYRRVMGKEIKFLLHFVKESKQDESGMPNNRFLAERTGGTYSTLKVQPAELEDSGVYFCASSQGQFYGYTFGSGTRLTVV.

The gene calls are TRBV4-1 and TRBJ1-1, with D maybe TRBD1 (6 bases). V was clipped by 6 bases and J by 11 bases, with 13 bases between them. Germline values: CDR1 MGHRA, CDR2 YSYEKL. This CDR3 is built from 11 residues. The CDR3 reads CASRAGVNAFF. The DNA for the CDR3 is TGCGCCAGCAGGGCAGGGGTGAACGCTTTCTTT.

The CDR3 bases are TGTGCCAGCAGTTACGGGACAGTGAACACTGAAGCTTTCTTT. Protein: CASSYGTVNTEAFF. The rearrangement joins TRBV6-5 to TRBJ1-1; TRBD1 matches at 7 bases. The CDR3 is made up of 14 amino acids. Germline V gene data show CDR1 as MNHEY and CDR2 as SVGAGI. J lost 0 bases, V lost 2 bases, and 0 bases had no gene match.

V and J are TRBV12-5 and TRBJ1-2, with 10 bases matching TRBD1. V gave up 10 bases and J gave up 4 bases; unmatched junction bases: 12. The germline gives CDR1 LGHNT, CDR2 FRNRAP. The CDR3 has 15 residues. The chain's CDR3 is CANENDRGRSYGYTF. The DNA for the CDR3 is TGTGCTAATGAAAACGACAGGGGGCGCAGCTATGGCTACACCTTC.

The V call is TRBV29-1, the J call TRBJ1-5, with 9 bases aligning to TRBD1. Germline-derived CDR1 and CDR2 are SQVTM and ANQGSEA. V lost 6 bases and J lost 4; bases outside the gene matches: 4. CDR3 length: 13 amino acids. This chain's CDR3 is CSVRTGENQPQHF. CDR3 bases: TGCAGCGTAAGGACAGGGGAGAATCAGCCCCAGCATTTT.

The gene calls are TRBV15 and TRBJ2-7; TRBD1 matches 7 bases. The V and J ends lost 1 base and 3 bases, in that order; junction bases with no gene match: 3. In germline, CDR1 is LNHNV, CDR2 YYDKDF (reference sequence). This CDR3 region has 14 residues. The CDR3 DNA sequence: TGTGCCACCAGCAGAGGGGGACAGCTCTACGAGCAGTACTTC. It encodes CATSRGGQLYEQYF.